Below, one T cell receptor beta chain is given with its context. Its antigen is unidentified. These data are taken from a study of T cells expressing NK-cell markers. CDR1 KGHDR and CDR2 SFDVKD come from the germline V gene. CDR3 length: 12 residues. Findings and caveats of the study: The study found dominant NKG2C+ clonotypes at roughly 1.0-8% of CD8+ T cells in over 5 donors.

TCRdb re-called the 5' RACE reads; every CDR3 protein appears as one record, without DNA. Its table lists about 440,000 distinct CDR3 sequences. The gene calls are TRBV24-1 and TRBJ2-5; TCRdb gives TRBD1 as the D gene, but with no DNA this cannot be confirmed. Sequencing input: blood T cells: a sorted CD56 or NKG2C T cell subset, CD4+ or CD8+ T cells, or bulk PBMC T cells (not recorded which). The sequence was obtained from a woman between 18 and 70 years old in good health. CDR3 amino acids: CATSDEGETQYF.